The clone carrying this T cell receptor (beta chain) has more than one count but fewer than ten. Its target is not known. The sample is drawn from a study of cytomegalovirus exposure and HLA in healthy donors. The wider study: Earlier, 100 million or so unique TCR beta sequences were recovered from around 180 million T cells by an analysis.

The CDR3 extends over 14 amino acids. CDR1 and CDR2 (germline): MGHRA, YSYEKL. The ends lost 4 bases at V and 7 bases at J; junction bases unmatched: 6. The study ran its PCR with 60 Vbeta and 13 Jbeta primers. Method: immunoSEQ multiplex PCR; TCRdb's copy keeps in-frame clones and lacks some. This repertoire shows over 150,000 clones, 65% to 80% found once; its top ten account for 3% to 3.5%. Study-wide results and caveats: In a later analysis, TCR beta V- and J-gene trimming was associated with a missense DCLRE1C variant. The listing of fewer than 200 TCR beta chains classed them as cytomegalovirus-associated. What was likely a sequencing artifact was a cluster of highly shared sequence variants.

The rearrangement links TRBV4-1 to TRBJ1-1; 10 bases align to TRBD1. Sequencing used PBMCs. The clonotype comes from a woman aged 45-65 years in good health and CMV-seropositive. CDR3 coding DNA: TGCGCCAGCAGCCCTCGACAGGGGGCTTATGAAGCTTTCTTT. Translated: CASSPRQGAYEAFF.